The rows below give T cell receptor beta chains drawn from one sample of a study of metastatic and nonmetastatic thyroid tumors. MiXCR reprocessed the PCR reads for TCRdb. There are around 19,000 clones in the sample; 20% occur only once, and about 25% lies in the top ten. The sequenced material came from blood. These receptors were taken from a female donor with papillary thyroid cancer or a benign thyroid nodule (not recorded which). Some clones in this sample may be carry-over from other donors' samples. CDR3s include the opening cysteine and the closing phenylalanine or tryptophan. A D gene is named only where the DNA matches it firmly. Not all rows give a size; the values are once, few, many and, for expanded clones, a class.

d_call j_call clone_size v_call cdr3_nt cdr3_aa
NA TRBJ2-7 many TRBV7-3 TGTGCCAGCAGCTTCCAGGGTGGCTACGAGCAGTACTTC CASSFQGGYEQYF
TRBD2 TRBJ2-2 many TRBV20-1 TGCAGTGTCATACTAGCGGGAGGCCCCGGGGAGCTGTTTTTT CSVILAGGPGELFF
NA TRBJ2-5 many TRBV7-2 TGTGCCAGCAGCTCCGTAACTCAAGAGACCCAGTACTTC CASSSVTQETQYF
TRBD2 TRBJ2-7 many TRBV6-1 TGTGCCAGCAGTACTACTAGCGGGGGGGCGTACGAGCAGTACTTC CASSTTSGGAYEQYF
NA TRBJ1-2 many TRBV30 TGTGCCTGGAGATCACCAGGGTATGGCTACACCTTC CAWRSPGYGYTF
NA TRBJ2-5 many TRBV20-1 TGCAGTGCCTGGGGGGACAGAAGGTTGGCCCAGTACTTC CSAWGDRRLAQYF
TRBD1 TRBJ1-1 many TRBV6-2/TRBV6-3 TGTGCCAGCAGTTTAGACAGGGGGCGGACTGAAGCTTTCTTT CASSLDRGRTEAFF
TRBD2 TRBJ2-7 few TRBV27 TGTGCCACCGGGAGGTGGCGGGTAAGTTCCTACGAGCAGTACTTC CATGRWRVSSYEQYF
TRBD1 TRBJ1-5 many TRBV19 TGTGCCAGTAGTTCGGACAGGGTCAATCAGCCCCAGCATTTT CASSSDRVNQPQHF
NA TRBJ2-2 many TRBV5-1 TGCGCCAGCAGTAGCGGGAACACCGGGGAGCTGTTTTTT CASSSGNTGELFF
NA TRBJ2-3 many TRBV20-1 TGCAGTCCAGAGAAGAGACTACGCACAGATACGCAGTATTTT CSPEKRLRTDTQYF
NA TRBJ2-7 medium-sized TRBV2 TGTGCCAGCAGTGAAGCTTGGGACGAGCAGTACTTC CASSEAWDEQYF
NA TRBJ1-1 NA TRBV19 TGTGCCAGTAATCCGGGTCGACTGAACACTGAAGCTTTCTTT CASNPGRLNTEAFF
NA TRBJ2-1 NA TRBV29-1 TGCAGCGTTGAACACACGGCGGGGAATGAGCAGTTCTTC CSVEHTAGNEQFF
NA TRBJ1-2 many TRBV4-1 TGCGCCAGCAGCCAAGGACAGTTTCCCTTGACTAATGGCTACACCTTC CASSQGQFPLTNGYTF
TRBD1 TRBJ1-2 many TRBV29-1 TGCAGCGCCGGGACAGCCTATGGCTACACCTTC CSAGTAYGYTF
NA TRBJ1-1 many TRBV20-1 TGCAGTGCTCTCCGGGACGGGGAACTGAACACTGAAGCTTTCTTT CSALRDGELNTEAFF
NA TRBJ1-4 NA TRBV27 TGTGCCACCCGGCGGGGGGGGGAGGCCGAAAAACTGTTTTTT CATRRGGEAEKLFF
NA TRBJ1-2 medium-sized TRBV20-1 TGCAGTGCTAGTAGTGGCTATGGCTACACCTTC CSASSGYGYTF
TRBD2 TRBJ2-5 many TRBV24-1 TGTGCCACCAGTGATTTGCCAGCGGGGGGCCAAGAGACCCAGTACTTC CATSDLPAGGQETQYF
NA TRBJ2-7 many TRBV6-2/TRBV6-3 TGTGCCAGCATCAGAGTCCCCGGGGGCGAGCAGTACTTC CASIRVPGGEQYF
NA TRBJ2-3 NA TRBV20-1 TGCAGTGCTAGAGATTACGGGGGAGGGGGCCCGACAGATACGCAGTATTTT CSARDYGGGGPTDTQYF
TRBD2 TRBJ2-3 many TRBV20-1 TGCAGTGCTAGGAGTCAACTAGCGTTTAGCACAGATACGCAGTATTTT CSARSQLAFSTDTQYF
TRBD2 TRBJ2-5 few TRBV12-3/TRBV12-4 TGTGCCAGCAGTTTATTGGGGGGGCAAGAGACCCAGTACTTC CASSLLGGQETQYF
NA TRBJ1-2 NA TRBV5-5 TGTGCCAGCAGCTATCAGGTGAACTATGGCTACACCTTC CASSYQVNYGYTF